This TCR beta chain was sequenced in a study of graft-versus-host responses after intestinal transplantation. Note on this clone: Its antigen remains unidentified.

General study findings and limits: Individuals who had graft-donor T cell macrochimerism had allografts that showed high graft-versus-host to host-versus-graft clonal ratios.

Sequencing used immunoSEQ multiplex PCR; TCRdb keeps in-frame clones, though not all of them. The sample records around 100,000 clones, 90% to 95% being singletons. The CDR3 extends over 19 amino acids. Looked up from germline, CDR1 is SGHNT and CDR2 is YYREEE (reference sequence). V lost 4 bases, J lost 1 base, and 18 bases stayed unmatched. The source is a human donor who was the organ donor for an intestinal transplant. This rearrangement joins TRBV5-4 to TRBJ2-5; 8 nucleotides agree with TRBD2. Sequenced material: unstimulated CD4+ T cells sorted from spleen or lymph node cells, taken before transplant. In nucleotides, the CDR3 is TGTGCCAGCAGCCTGGATACCGGGACTAGAGGTTGGGGCCAAGAGACCCAGTACTTC. It yields the protein CASSLDTGTRGWGQETQYF.